This paragraph reports one T cell receptor beta chain. The data derive from a study of T cells after yellow fever vaccination. TCRdb reprocessed the 5' RACE reads with MiXCR, giving one entry per CDR3 protein. The sample includes approximately 580,000 distinct CDR3 sequences, around 16% of them seen just once. The V gene's germline CDR1 is SGHNT and CDR2 YYREEE (reference sequence). The V end was cut by 0 bases, the J end by 1 base, with 7 bases between. This CDR3 spans 14 amino acids. The TCR sequence derives from a man aged 18 to 29 who received the YFV17D yellow fever vaccine. The sequenced sample was PBMCs, obtained 5 days after the first yellow fever vaccination. J is TRBJ1-1 and V is TRBV5-4; D is ambiguous. The CDR3 region is CASSLESENTEAFF. The CDR3 coding sequence is TGTGCCAGCAGCTTGGAATCGGAGAACACTGAAGCTTTCTTT.